The next 6 T cell receptor beta chains were all read from a single sample in a study of T cell responses to AZD1222 COVID-19 vaccine. TCRdb's copy holds only in-frame clones and misses some; the assay was immunoSEQ multiplex PCR. The sample records about 200,000 clones, 85% to 95% being singletons. This specimen was peripheral blood, taken 28 days after the second AZD1222 dose. The receptors were sampled from an adult who received the AZD1222 COVID-19 vaccine.

The CDR3 sequence: CSASDRTFGGYTF. CDR3 sequence (DNA): TGCAGTGCTAGTGACAGGACTTTTGGGGGCTACACCTTC. The rearrangement uses TRBV20-1 and TRBJ1-2; D is possibly TRBD1 (6 bases). The CDR3 consists of 13 residues. The germline gives CDR1 DFQATT, CDR2 SNEGSKA (reference sequence). V shed 3 bases and J shed 8 bases, with 16 bases lying between them.

The V call is TRBV7-2, the J call TRBJ2-3; D possibly corresponds to TRBD2 (6 bases). Trimming pared 5 bases from V and 2 bases from J, leaving 14 bases between. The CDR3 is 15 residues long. Germline-derived CDR1 and CDR2 are SGHTA and FQGNSA. The CDR3 DNA is TGTGCCAGCAGCGCGGGACTGACGAACACAGATACGCAGTATTTT. It specifies CASSAGLTNTDTQYF. Drawing the rest from reference TRBV7-2 and TRBJ2-3, the complete variable domain is GAGVSQSPSNKVTEKGKDVELRCDPISGHTALYWYRQSLGQGLEFLIYFQGNSAPDKSGLPSDRFSAERTGGSVSTLTIQRTQQEDSAVYLCASSAGLTNTDTQYFGPGTRLTVL.

This chain joins TRBV4-2 and TRBJ1-6, with a weak D call TRBD1 (6 bases). Trimming left V 3 bases short and J 7 bases short, with 13 bases between. There are 15 residues in the CDR3. Germline V CDR1 and CDR2: LGHNA, YNFKEQ. This CDR3 reads CASSQPTTGNSPLHF. DNA of the CDR3: TGTGCCAGCAGCCAGCCCACCACAGGGAATTCACCCCTCCACTTT.

This rearrangement joins TRBV27 to TRBJ1-3, with TRBD1 as a possible D gene (6 bases). CDR1 and CDR2 (germline): MNHEY, SMNVEV (reference sequence). Trimming removed 7 bases at V and 0 bases at J, with 13 bases between. This CDR3 has 15 amino acids. The CDR3: CASIGRGRSGNTIYF. The CDR3 coding sequence is TGTGCCAGCATTGGCAGGGGACGCTCTGGAAACACCATATATTTT.

The V gene is TRBV4-2, the J gene TRBJ2-3, with TRBD2 identical over 12 bases. Germline-derived CDR1 and CDR2 are LGHNA and YNFKEQ. The ends lost 0 bases at V and 4 bases at J; junction bases unmatched: 8. The CDR3 extends over 18 amino acids. The CDR3 spells CASSQEWLAGGFADTQYF. The CDR3 nucleotides read TGTGCCAGCAGCCAAGAGTGGCTAGCGGGGGGGTTTGCAGATACGCAGTATTTT.

A remark on this clone: A read error may produce the germline difference seen at one junction end. The chain links TRBV29-1 to TRBJ1-3, with D hard to call. Looked up from germline, CDR1 is SQVTM and CDR2 is ANQGSEA. The CDR3 consists of 13 residues. The CDR3: CSVEGIAGNTIYF. DNA for the CDR3: TGCAGCGTGGAAGGGATCGCGGGAAACACCATATATTTT.